These 24 T cell receptor beta chains share one sample of origin, sequenced in a study of identical twins. TCRdb called the 5' RACE reads again in MiXCR, with one record for every CDR3 protein. The data hold 640,000 or so distinct CDR3 sequences, with 5.5% to 6.5% observed a single time. The sample consisted of naive T cells sorted from blood. The source is a young man in good health.

This clonotype showed up just a few times. CDR3 in amino acids: CASNPMGLALSSYNEQFF. The CDR3, as DNA: TGTGCCAGTAACCCCATGGGACTAGCCTTGAGCTCCTACAATGAGCAGTTCTTC. The chain joins TRBV6-1 to TRBJ2-1, with 9 bases lining up with TRBD2. V was pared by 9 bases and J by 0 bases, with 15 bases of the junction left unmatched. Looked up from germline, CDR1 is MNHNS and CDR2 is SASEGT. This CDR3 contains 18 residues.

This clonotype was detected only a few times. V gene TRBV2 combines with J gene TRBJ1-1; no clear D gene. The length of the CDR3 is 14 residues. Trimming cost V 1 base and J 4 bases, with 10 bases left between them. CDR1 and CDR2 from the germline V gene are SNHLY and FYNNEI. The CDR3 DNA reads as TGTGCCAGCAGTGAAGTTCGGCCCGTCACTGAAGCTTTCTTT. This codes for CASSEVRPVTEAFF.

This clonotype appeared many times. The chain is built from TRBV20-1 and TRBJ2-3; D call uncertain. V was cut by 3 bases and J by 7 bases, with 11 bases left in between. CDR3 length: 12 amino acids. Germline values: CDR1 DFQATT, CDR2 SNEGSKA (reference sequence). CDR3 DNA sequence: TGCAGTGCTAGCCCCTCCCCGAATACGCAGTATTTT. This translates into CSASPSPNTQYF.

This chain joins TRBV5-4 and TRBJ1-2, with TRBD1 identical over 7 bases. J gave up 4 bases and V 4 bases, and 7 bases lay outside the gene matches. Germline loops: CDR1 SGHNT, CDR2 YYREEE (reference sequence). This CDR3 is 14 amino acids long. CDR3 in DNA: TGTGCCAGCAGCACCACGAGGGACAGCTATGGCTACACCTTC. Amino acids: CASSTTRDSYGYTF.

This clonotype came up many times. V usage is TRBV7-2 and J usage is TRBJ1-5; D is undetermined. Germline V gene data show CDR1 as SGHTA and CDR2 as FQGNSA. The CDR3 consists of 13 residues. V dropped 3 bases and J dropped 5 bases, with 8 bases sitting between them. CDR3 loop: CASSFLVDQPQHF. The CDR3 DNA reads as TGTGCCAGCAGCTTTCTGGTCGATCAGCCCCAGCATTTT.

This clonotype was seen at least ten times. The genes are TRBV7-9 and TRBJ2-1, with TRBD2 identical over 12 bases. Germline CDR1 SEHNR, CDR2 FQNEAQ (reference sequence). V was clipped by 5 bases and J by 6 bases; unmatched bases: 5. The CDR3 spans 15 residues. This CDR3 reads CASSPLAGGLNEQFF. The CDR3 DNA reads as TGTGCCAGCAGCCCACTAGCGGGAGGACTCAATGAGCAGTTCTTC. The whole variable domain, remainder taken from reference TRBV7-9 and TRBJ2-1, is DTGVSQNPRHKITKRGQNVTFRCDPISEHNRLYWYRQTLGQGPEFLTYFQNEAQLEKSRLLSDRFSAERPKGSFSTLEIQRTEQGDSAMYLCASSPLAGGLNEQFFGPGTRLTVL.

The sample holds many counts of this clonotype. V and J are TRBV20-1 and TRBJ2-2, with 7 bases aligning to TRBD2. The CDR3 runs to 17 residues. Per the germline V gene, CDR1 is DFQATT and CDR2 is SNEGSKA (reference sequence). J gave up 1 base and V 3 bases, and 11 bases lay outside the gene matches. The CDR3 bases are TGCAGTGCTAGGGACGGGACTAAGGCATTGAACACCGGGGAGCTGTTTTTT. This codes for CSARDGTKALNTGELFF.

This chain uses TRBV5-1 with TRBJ2-5; 9 nucleotides line up with TRBD1. V shed 0 bases, J shed 5 bases, and the junction held 5 bases outside the gene matches. This CDR3 contains 15 residues. Germline V gene sequence: CDR1 SGHRS, CDR2 YFSETQ. CDR3 nucleotide sequence: TGCGCCAGCAGCTTGGACGGACAGGGGTGGGAGACCCAGTACTTC. It encodes CASSLDGQGWETQYF.

Ten or more counts support this clonotype. The chain uses TRBV15 and TRBJ1-2, with 12 positions matching TRBD1. J lost 8 bases, V lost 6 bases, and 13 bases had no gene match. Germline values: CDR1 LNHNV, CDR2 YYDKDF (reference sequence). The CDR3 length is 16 residues. The CDR3 DNA reads as TGTGCCACCAGTCCGGGACCGGGACAGGGGGCTTTCGGCTACACCTTC. This encodes CATSPGPGQGAFGYTF.

The chain carries TRBV24-1 and TRBJ2-5; 7 bases map to TRBD2. Germline values: CDR1 KGHDR, CDR2 SFDVKD. CDR3 length: 15 residues. Trimming took 2 bases from V and 4 from J; bases not matched to a gene: 6. The CDR3 DNA reads as TGTGCCACCAGTGATTGGAGCGGGATTGCAGAGACCCAGTACTTC. The encoded protein is CATSDWSGIAETQYF.

This clonotype was seen at least ten times. This rearrangement joins TRBV29-1 to TRBJ2-3, with D possibly being TRBD1 (5 bases). This CDR3 is built from 11 residues. Germline-derived CDR1 and CDR2 are SQVTM and ANQGSEA. The chain's CDR3 is CGSRAADTQYF. The CDR3 nucleotides read TGCGGGTCCAGGGCAGCGGATACGCAGTATTTT.

The chain employs TRBV6-1 and TRBJ1-6, with 9 bases lining up with TRBD1. V trimming: 6 bases; J trimming: 7 bases; junction bases outside the gene matches: 4. The CDR3 totals 14 residues. CDR1 MNHNS and CDR2 SASEGT come from the germline V gene. In DNA form, the CDR3 reads TGTGCCAGCAGAACCGGGACAGGGAATTCACCCCTCCACTTT. This translates into CASRTGTGNSPLHF.

This clonotype was detected ten times or more. The chain is built from TRBV6-5 and TRBJ2-5; 9 bases are shared with TRBD1. Trimming took 2 bases from V and 1 from J; bases not matched to a gene: 2. CDR1 and CDR2 from the germline V gene are MNHEY and SVGAGI. The CDR3 loop spans 15 amino acids. The CDR3 region has the DNA TGTGCCAGCAGTTACCAGACAGGGGGCCAAGAGACCCAGTACTTC. Its translation: CASSYQTGGQETQYF.

This clonotype was seen a handful of times. The chain uses TRBV6-5 and TRBJ2-1, with D uncertain. Germline V CDR1 and CDR2: MNHEY, SVGAGI. The CDR3 has 13 residues. V lost 0 bases and J 5 bases, leaving 5 bases between the germline ends. The CDR3 bases are TGTGCCAGCAGTTACTCGGACCACAATGAGCAGTTCTTC. The encoded protein is CASSYSDHNEQFF.

This clonotype was detected a few times. This rearrangement joins TRBV27 to TRBJ2-1, with 8 bases identical to TRBD2. J was trimmed by 0 bases and V by 6 bases; bases with no gene match: 10. There are 17 residues in the CDR3. Per germline, CDR1 MNHEY and CDR2 SMNVEV (reference sequence). CDR3 DNA: TGTGCCAGCAGCGACGGACCCGGGACTAGCTCCTACAATGAGCAGTTCTTC. Its protein is CASSDGPGTSSYNEQFF.

This clonotype was observed at least ten times. This chain links TRBV4-3 with TRBJ2-1, with 8 bases fitting TRBD2. Trimming cost V 0 bases and J 2 bases; bases outside gene matches: 0. There are 15 residues in the CDR3. Looked up from germline, CDR1 is LGHNA and CDR2 is YSLEER. CDR3 coding DNA: TGCGCCAGCAGCCAAGATAGCGGGACCTACAATGAGCAGTTCTTC. It specifies CASSQDSGTYNEQFF.

This clonotype was counted many times. V gene TRBV5-5 combines with J gene TRBJ1-5; D gene ambiguous. V shed 0 bases and J shed 2 bases, with 12 bases lying between them. The germline gives CDR1 SGHKS, CDR2 YYEKEE (reference sequence). This CDR3 is built from 16 residues. The CDR3 loop reads CASSLGVTGGNQPQHF. The DNA for the CDR3 is TGTGCCAGCAGCTTGGGCGTGACCGGGGGCAATCAGCCCCAGCATTTT. The full variable domain, its missing parts supplied by reference TRBV5-5 and TRBJ1-5, is DAGVTQSPTHLIKTRGQQVTLRCSPISGHKSVSWYQQVLGQGPQFIFQYYEKEERGRGNFPDRFSARQFPNYSSELNVNALLLGDSALYLCASSLGVTGGNQPQHFGDGTRLSIL.

This rearrangement joins TRBV29-1 to TRBJ2-7; D is undetermined. The germline gives CDR1 SQVTM, CDR2 ANQGSEA. V was trimmed by 7 bases and J by 0 bases, leaving 13 bases between them. CDR3 size: 13 residues. CDR3: CSATPGPSYEQYF. CDR3 nucleotide sequence: TGCAGCGCCACACCCGGACCCTCCTACGAGCAGTACTTC.

This clonotype appeared many times. V usage is TRBV5-1 and J usage is TRBJ2-7; 7 bases agree with TRBD1. Germline assignment: CDR1 SGHRS and CDR2 YFSETQ. The trim removed 0 bases at V and 7 bases at J, leaving 7 bases unmatched. This CDR3 is built from 14 residues. The CDR3 sequence is CASSLGDSKGEQYF. As DNA, the CDR3 is TGCGCCAGCAGCTTGGGGGACAGTAAGGGGGAGCAGTACTTC.

This clonotype was seen a few times. The chain has TRBV25-1 and TRBJ1-6; D ambiguous. V was pared by 2 bases and J by 8 bases, with 13 bases between. The CDR3 consists of 15 residues. Germline-derived CDR1 and CDR2 are MGHDK and SYGVNS. The CDR3 region is CASSEPHPNYSPLHF. For the CDR3, the DNA is TGTGCCAGCAGTGAACCTCACCCCAACTATTCACCCCTCCACTTT. Full variable domain (missing parts from reference TRBV25-1 and TRBJ1-6): EADIYQTPRYLVIGTGKKITLECSQTMGHDKMYWYQQDPGMELHLIHYSYGVNSTEKGDLSSESTVSRIRTEHFPLTLESARPSHTSQYLCASSEPHPNYSPLHFGNGTRLTVT.

J is TRBJ2-2 and V is TRBV27; the match to TRBD1 covers 7 bases. The germline V gene encodes CDR1 MNHEY and CDR2 SMNVEV (reference sequence). There are 14 residues in the CDR3. The V segment lost 8 bases and the J segment 1 base; nucleotides outside the gene matches: 4. CDR3 sequence: CASCWDRNTGELFF. The CDR3 DNA reads as TGTGCCAGCTGCTGGGACAGGAACACCGGGGAGCTGTTTTTT.

The chain employs TRBV5-1 and TRBJ1-1, with D possibly being TRBD1 (6 bases). CDR3 length: 13 amino acids. V gave up 6 bases and J gave up 2 bases, with 11 bases separating them. The germline CDR1 and CDR2 sequences are SGHRS and YFSETQ. CDR3 in DNA: TGCGCCAGCAACGAGGGGGGAAACACTGAAGCTTTCTTT. It encodes CASNEGGNTEAFF.

The sample holds many counts of this clonotype. The J gene is TRBJ2-5, the V gene TRBV27, with 8 bases identical to TRBD2. This CDR3 has 17 residues. Germline CDR1 and CDR2: MNHEY and SMNVEV (reference sequence). The V gene end was trimmed by 2 bases and the J gene end by 0 bases; junction bases not matched to a gene: 8. CDR3 loop: CASSLVRASGYQETQYF. The CDR3 DNA sequence: TGTGCCAGCAGTTTAGTTCGGGCTAGCGGGTACCAAGAGACCCAGTACTTC.

There are a few counts of this clonotype. The V and J genes are TRBV28 and TRBJ2-2; the D gene is possibly TRBD1 (6 bases). Germline V CDR1 and CDR2: MDHEN, SYDVKM. The CDR3 loop spans 16 amino acids. With 5 bases removed from V and 5 bases from J, the gap between germline ends came to 18 bases. DNA for the CDR3: TGTGCCAGCAGTCAAAGAACAGGGCTTGGGACCGGGGAGCTGTTTTTT. This sequence encodes CASSQRTGLGTGELFF.